This T cell receptor beta chain stems from a study of T cells after yellow fever vaccination. The CDR3 is 13 amino acids. After removal of 8 bases from V and 2 bases from J, the junction contained 2 bases not matched to a gene. CDR1 SNHLY and CDR2 FYNNEI come from the germline V gene. Universal primer sites and UMIs were introduced during 5'RACE template-switching synthesis of TCR cDNA. TCRdb re-called the 5' RACE reads with MiXCR, one entry per CDR3 protein. The sample includes about 360,000 distinct CDR3 sequences, under 7.5% seen only once; the top ten take 15%. Sequencing was performed on PBMCs, taken 5 days after the yellow fever booster vaccination. The rearrangement joins TRBV2 to TRBJ2-3, with 9 bases that match TRBD2. The sequence was collected from a man aged 30-40 years who received the YFV17D yellow fever vaccine. The CDR3 DNA reads as TGTGCCAGCCTAGCGGGGATCACAGATACGCAGTATTTT. Translating it yields CASLAGITDTQYF.